Below are 19 T cell receptor beta chains sequenced from a single sample in a study of blood T cells in healthy people across ages. Sample-barcoded 5' priming and a J-beta primer mix drove a second PCR of about 6 to 12 cycles. MiXCR was run by TCRdb on the 5' RACE reads, yielding one entry per CDR3 protein. The sample gives 700,000 or so distinct CDR3 sequences, about 43% of which show up once; around 32% is in the top ten. Sequencing was performed on blood. The receptors were sampled from a man older than 75 in good health.

This rearrangement joins TRBV5-1 to TRBJ2-3; D is uncertain. Germline assignment: CDR1 SGHRS and CDR2 YFSETQ. The CDR3 loop spans 14 amino acids. V lost 2 bases, J lost 6 bases, and 13 bases lay in between. The CDR3 region has the DNA TGCGCCAGCAGCTTTAATCGGCGGTTTGATACGCAGTATTTT. Its translation: CASSFNRRFDTQYF.

The table lists this clonotype with a few counts. At one boundary the junction diverges from the germline segment, which might be a read error. The chain recombines TRBV7-7 with TRBJ2-6; TRBD1 might be the D (6 bases). The germline V gene has CDR1 SSHAT and CDR2 FNYEAQ (reference sequence). CDR3 length: 17 amino acids. CDR3 DNA sequence: TGTGCTAGCAGCCAGGACAGCAGGGCTTCTGGGGCCAACGTCCTGACTTTC. It codes for CASSQDSRASGANVLTF.

The V gene is TRBV29-1, the J gene TRBJ2-7; D gene unclear. The CDR3 extends over 11 amino acids. The V gene lost 2 bases and the J gene lost 5 bases, with 7 bases spanning the gap. Germline V gives CDR1 SQVTM, CDR2 ANQGSEA. The CDR3 sequence: CSVELSNEQYF. Here the CDR3 DNA reads TGCAGCGTTGAATTGAGTAACGAGCAGTACTTC.

The chain combines TRBV20-1 with TRBJ2-5, with D maybe TRBD2 (5 bases). This CDR3 has 15 amino acids. Germline CDR1 is DFQATT and CDR2 is SNEGSKA (reference sequence). The ends were cut back, 0 bases at V and 1 base at J, with 12 bases in the middle. The chain's CDR3 is CSARDPDSFQETQYF. Here the CDR3 DNA reads TGCAGTGCTAGAGACCCGGACTCTTTCCAAGAGACCCAGTACTTC.

This clonotype was seen repeatedly, ten times or more. V and J are TRBV4-1 and TRBJ2-7; 7 positions match TRBD1. After removal of 1 base from V and 1 base from J, the junction contained 4 bases not matched to a gene. CDR1 MGHRA and CDR2 YSYEKL come from the germline V gene. CDR3 length equals 15 residues. The DNA of the CDR3 is TGCGCCAGCAGCCAAGCTCAGGGACAGTCCTACGAGCAGTACTTC. Translating it yields CASSQAQGQSYEQYF.

This clonotype was picked up many times. V usage is TRBV7-2 and J usage is TRBJ2-4; D is undetermined. The germline V and J ends were trimmed by 1 base and 8 bases, with 3 bases remaining between them. The germline V gene has CDR1 SGHTA and CDR2 FQGNSA. The CDR3 is made up of 11 amino acids. Here the CDR3 reads CASSLVDIQYF. The CDR3 DNA follows: TGTGCCAGCAGCTTAGTAGACATTCAGTACTTC.

CDR3 in DNA: TGTGCCAGCACCCTCCAGGGGCAGCTAGCGGGAGACGAGCAGTACTTC. Amino acids: CASTLQGQLAGDEQYF. The V gene is TRBV28, the J gene TRBJ2-7; TRBD2 matches 10 bases. The trim removed 7 bases at V and 5 bases at J, leaving 14 bases unmatched. This CDR3 has 16 amino acids. Germline loops: CDR1 MDHEN, CDR2 SYDVKM.

This clonotype was counted between two and nine times. V and J are TRBV27 and TRBJ2-5; D not certain. Trimming shortened V by 5 bases and J by 5 bases, and 18 bases separated the two germline ends. Germline CDR1 and CDR2: MNHEY and SMNVEV (reference sequence). This CDR3 is 15 amino acids long. The CDR3 region has the DNA TGTGCCAGCAGTACCCAACGCGAGGCACGGGAGACCCAGTACTTC. Protein: CASSTQREARETQYF.

The rearrangement links TRBV30 to TRBJ2-3; D may be TRBD1 (6 bases). Germline CDR1 and CDR2: GTSNPN and SVGIG (reference sequence). The CDR3 has 14 residues. Trimming took off 5 bases at V and 2 bases at J, with 14 bases between the two ends. The CDR3 reads CAWGAGALTDTQYF. CDR3 nucleotides: TGTGCCTGGGGGGCAGGGGCTCTCACAGATACGCAGTATTTT.

This clonotype appeared many times. This rearrangement joins TRBV7-2 to TRBJ1-5, with D perhaps matching TRBD1 (6 bases). This CDR3 comprises 15 residues. V lost 3 bases and J 5 bases, leaving 14 bases between the germline ends. CDR1 is SGHTA, CDR2 FQGNSA, per germline. Written as DNA, the CDR3 is TGTGCCAGCAGCTTCGTAGGGGGGGGGGATCAGCCCCAGCATTTT. It yields the protein CASSFVGGGDQPQHF. The whole variable domain, remainder taken from reference TRBV7-2 and TRBJ1-5, is GAGVSQSPSNKVTEKGKDVELRCDPISGHTALYWYRQSLGQGLEFLIYFQGNSAPDKSGLPSDRFSAERTGGSVSTLTIQRTQQEDSAVYLCASSFVGGGDQPQHFGDGTRLSIL.

The chain is built from TRBV20-1 and TRBJ2-5, with 8 positions matching TRBD2. The CDR3 is 15 amino acids. Per the germline V gene, CDR1 is DFQATT and CDR2 is SNEGSKA (reference sequence). Trimming removed 4 bases from V and 7 bases from J; junction bases left unmatched: 14. The CDR3 sequence is CSAKSGGRSGGTQYF. CDR3 nucleotide sequence: TGCAGTGCTAAATCTGGCGGGAGGTCGGGAGGGACCCAGTACTTC.

This clonotype has a handful of counts. The gene calls are TRBV12-3 or TRBV12-4 and TRBJ2-3, with D tentatively TRBD1 (6 bases). V shed 5 bases and J shed 7 bases, with 19 bases lying between them. The CDR3 covers 15 residues. The CDR3 nucleotides are TGTGCCAGCAGTCAACAGGGCCTCTTTGACCATACGCAGTATTTT. Protein: CASSQQGLFDHTQYF.

This clonotype came up a few times. The chain couples TRBV7-8 to TRBJ1-4, with D tentatively TRBD1 (6 bases). The CDR3 is 16 residues long. Per the germline V gene, CDR1 is SGHVS and CDR2 is FQNEAQ. V was trimmed by 1 base and J by 0 bases, leaving 9 bases between them. The CDR3 region has the DNA TGTGCCAGCAGCTTAGACAGGGCCTCAACTAATGAAAAACTGTTTTTT. It is translated as CASSLDRASTNEKLFF.

This rearrangement joins TRBV7-6 to TRBJ2-2, with TRBD2 matching 14 bases. V was clipped by 5 bases and J by 4 bases; unmatched bases: 6. In germline, CDR1 is SGHVS, CDR2 FNYEAQ. The CDR3 totals 17 residues. In DNA, the CDR3 is TGTGCCAGCAGCGCAAGACTAGCGGGGGGGCCCACCGGGGAGCTGTTTTTT. Amino acids: CASSARLAGGPTGELFF.

The chain combines TRBV12-3 or TRBV12-4 with TRBJ1-6, with TRBD1 as a possible D gene (5 bases). V shed 7 bases and J shed 7 bases, with 14 bases lying between them. CDR3 length: 14 residues. CDR3 bases: TGTGCCAGCAACTCCGGGACGGTAAATTCACCCCTCCACTTT. This gives the protein CASNSGTVNSPLHF.

The gene calls are TRBV9 and TRBJ2-7, with a tentative D call TRBD2 (6 bases). V lost 4 bases to trimming and J lost 7 bases, with 21 bases between them. The CDR3 length is 15 residues. CDR1 and CDR2 from the germline V gene are SGDLS and YYNGEE. Here the CDR3 reads CASSSGDIDYNEQYF. Here the CDR3 DNA reads TGTGCCAGCAGCTCGGGAGATATAGACTACAATGAGCAGTACTTC.

CDR3 in amino acids: CASSPLDRANQPQHF. CDR3 in DNA: TGTGCCAGCAGTCCCCTGGACAGGGCGAATCAGCCCCAGCATTTT. V gene TRBV28 combines with J gene TRBJ1-5; 8 positions agree with TRBD1. J lost 4 bases, V lost 5 bases, and 7 bases had no gene match. The CDR3 is 15 amino acids. Germline CDR1 MDHEN, CDR2 SYDVKM.

The gene calls are TRBV6-2 or TRBV6-3 and TRBJ2-6, with D tentatively TRBD2 (6 bases). V was shortened by 2 bases and J by 0 bases, with 14 bases between the two germline ends. Germline V CDR1 and CDR2: MNHEY, SVGEGT. The CDR3 is made up of 18 amino acids. The CDR3 nucleotides are TGTGCCAGCAGTTACGCGGGACTCTCCCACTCTGGGGCCAACGTCCTGACTTTC. Amino acids: CASSYAGLSHSGANVLTF.

This clonotype turned up a few times. The rearrangement joins TRBV6-2 or TRBV6-3 to TRBJ1-1; TRBD1 aligns across 8 bases. The CDR3 is 14 amino acids. Trimming removed 7 bases from V and 0 bases from J; junction bases left unmatched: 4. The germline gives CDR1 MNHEY, CDR2 SVGEGT. The CDR3 DNA reads as TGTGCCAGCAACTTACAGGGGGTGAACACTGAAGCTTTCTTT. The encoded protein is CASNLQGVNTEAFF.